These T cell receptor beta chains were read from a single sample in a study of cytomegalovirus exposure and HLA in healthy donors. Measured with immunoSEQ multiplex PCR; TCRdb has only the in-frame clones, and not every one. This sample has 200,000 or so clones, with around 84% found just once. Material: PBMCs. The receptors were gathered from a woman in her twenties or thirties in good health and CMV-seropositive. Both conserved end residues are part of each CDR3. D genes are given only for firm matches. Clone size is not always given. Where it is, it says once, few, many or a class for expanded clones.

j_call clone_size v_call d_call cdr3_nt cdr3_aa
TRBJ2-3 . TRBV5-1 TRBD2 TGCGCCAGTCAGAATAGCGGGAGTAGGGATACGCAGTATTTT CASQNSGSRDTQYF
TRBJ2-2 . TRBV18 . TGTGCCAGCTCACCCCACTCGTACGGGGAGCTGTTTTTT CASSPHSYGELFF
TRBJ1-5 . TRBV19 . TGTGCCAGTAGTATTAGATTTTATCAGCCCCAGCATTTT CASSIRFYQPQHF
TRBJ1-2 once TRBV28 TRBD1 TGTGCCAGCAGTTTACCGGGCCTGGACAGGGAGGATGGCTACACCTTC CASSLPGLDREDGYTF
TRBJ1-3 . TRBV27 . TGTGCCAGCAGACCCCTGGCTTCTGGAAACACCATATATTTT CASRPLASGNTIYF
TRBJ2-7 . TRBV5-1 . TGCGCCAGCAGCTTGATCGAGGTCTATCCCTACGAGCAGTACTTC CASSLIEVYPYEQYF
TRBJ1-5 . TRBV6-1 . TGTGCCAGCACCGAGGGAAACAATCAGCCCCAGCATTTT CASTEGNNQPQHF
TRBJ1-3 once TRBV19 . TGTGCCAGTAGTCCCACATGGCACAGCTCTGGAAACACCATATATTTT CASSPTWHSSGNTIYF
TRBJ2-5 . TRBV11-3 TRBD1 TGTGCCAGCAGCCTCAGGACAGGAGACCAAGAGACCCAGTACTTC CASSLRTGDQETQYF
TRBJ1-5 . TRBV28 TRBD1 TGTGCCAGCAGTGCGGGCGGACAGGGGGTTGGTAGCAATCAGCCCCAGCATTTT CASSAGGQGVGSNQPQHF
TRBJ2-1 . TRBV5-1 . TGCGCCAGCAGCTCGACTCTCAGCTCCTACAATGAGCAGTTCTTC CASSSTLSSYNEQFF
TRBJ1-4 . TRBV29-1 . TGCAGCGTTGGAAGGCGGGAAAAACTGTTTTTT CSVGRREKLFF
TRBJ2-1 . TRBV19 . TGTGCCAGTAGTACTTTTGAAGGGGCTGAGCAGTTCTTC CASSTFEGAEQFF
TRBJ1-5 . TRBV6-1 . TGTGCCAGCAGTGAAGTTCGGGGGTCTGCTAATAGCAATCAGCCCCAGCATTTT CASSEVRGSANSNQPQHF
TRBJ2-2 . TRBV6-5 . TGTGCCAGCAGCACAGGGGGAGGGTCCGGGGAGCTGTTTTTT CASSTGGGSGELFF
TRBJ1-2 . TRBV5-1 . TGCGCCAGCAGCTTGGCGGCGGCGAACTATGGCTACACCTTC CASSLAAANYGYTF
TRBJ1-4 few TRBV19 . TGTGCCAGTAGTACGTGGACTGGTGGTGAAAAACTGTTTTTT CASSTWTGGEKLFF
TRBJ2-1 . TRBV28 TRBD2 TGTGCCAGCAGTATGGAGGGGAGGGTCAATGAGCAGTTCTTC CASSMEGRVNEQFF
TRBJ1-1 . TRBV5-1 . TGCGCCAGCAGCTTGTCCTTCGTGAACACTGAAGCTTTCTTT CASSLSFVNTEAFF
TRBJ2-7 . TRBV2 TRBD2 TGTGCCAGCAGCCCAACGGGTCTAGCGGGAGCGTCGGGAGAGCAGTACTTC CASSPTGLAGASGEQYF
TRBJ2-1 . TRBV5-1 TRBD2 TGCGCCAGCAGCTTTGGACTAGCGGCCTACAATGAGCAGTTCTTC CASSFGLAAYNEQFF
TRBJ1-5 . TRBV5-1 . TGCGCCAGCAGCTTGGGGGGGCGTAGCAATCAGCCCCAGCATTTT CASSLGGRSNQPQHF
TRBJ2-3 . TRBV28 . TGTGCCAGCACGGAAGGTGCAGGCGCCGCAGATACGCAGTATTTT CASTEGAGAADTQYF
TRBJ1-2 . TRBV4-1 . TGCGCCAGCAGCCAAGATACGGCAGGAGGTACCTATGGCTACACCTTC CASSQDTAGGTYGYTF
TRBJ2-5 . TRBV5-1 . TGCGCCAGCAGCTTGGGGGCTACAGGAATCCAAGAGACCCAGTACTTC CASSLGATGIQETQYF
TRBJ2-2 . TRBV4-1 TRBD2 TGCGCCAGCAGCCTGACTAGCGAGACCACCGGGGAGCTGTTTTTT CASSLTSETTGELFF
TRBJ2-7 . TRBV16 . TGTGCCAGCAGCCCCTCCCCTACAGGGACCCCGGACGAGCAGTACTTC CASSPSPTGTPDEQYF
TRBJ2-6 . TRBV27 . TGTGCCAGCAGTTTAATAGCTCCAGGGGCCAACGTCCTGACTTTC CASSLIAPGANVLTF
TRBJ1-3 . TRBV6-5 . TGTGCCAGCAGTTCCGGGTCGGGAAACACCATATATTTT CASSSGSGNTIYF
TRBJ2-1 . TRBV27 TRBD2 TGTGCCAGCAGTAACACCGGGACTAGCGGCTACAATGAGCAGTTCTTC CASSNTGTSGYNEQFF
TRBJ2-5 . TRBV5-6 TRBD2 TGTGCCAGCAGCTTGGTCAGCACTAGCGGGAGTCAGACCCAGTACTTC CASSLVSTSGSQTQYF
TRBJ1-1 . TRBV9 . TGTGCCAGCAGCGTAGGCGCCGCCACTGAAGCTTTCTTT CASSVGAATEAFF
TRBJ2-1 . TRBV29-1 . TGCAGCGTTTCGCGCGACAGCGCGGATTACAATGAGCAGTTCTTC CSVSRDSADYNEQFF
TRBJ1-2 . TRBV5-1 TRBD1 TGCGCCAGCAGCCCTACACCGGGACAGGGAACCATTCTATTTGGCTACACCTTC CASSPTPGQGTILFGYTF
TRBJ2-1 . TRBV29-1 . TGCAGCGCCTCCTCGGGCAGGGGTGATTTCTTC CSASSGRGDFF
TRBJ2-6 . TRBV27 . TGTGCCAGCAGTTACAGGGTCTCCGGGGCCAACGTCCTGACTTTC CASSYRVSGANVLTF
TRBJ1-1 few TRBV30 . TGTGCCTGGAGTGTTTCGGGTCGGAATGGCTTTGAAGCTTTCTTT CAWSVSGRNGFEAFF
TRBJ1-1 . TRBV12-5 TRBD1 TGTGCTAGTGGTTTGGTACTGGCAGGGGGCACTGAAGCTTTCTTT CASGLVLAGGTEAFF
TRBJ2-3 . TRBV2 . TGTGCCAGCAGTGCGTCACAAGATACGCAGTATTTT CASSASQDTQYF
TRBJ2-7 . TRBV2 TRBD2 TGTGCCAGCAGTGCGCGGGAGGGTGCCTACGAGCAGTACTTC CASSAREGAYEQYF
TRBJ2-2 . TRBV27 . TGTGCCAGCAGTTTGTTGGGGAGTGGCGGGGAGCTGTTTTTT CASSLLGSGGELFF
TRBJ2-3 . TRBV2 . TGTGCCAGCAGTGAGGGCGTCACAGATACGCAGTATTTT CASSEGVTDTQYF
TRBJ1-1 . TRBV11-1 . TGTGCCAGCAGCTTTCAAGGGGTGCGCACTGAAGCTTTCTTT CASSFQGVRTEAFF
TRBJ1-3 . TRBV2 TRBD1 TGTGCCAGCAGATACTCCGGGACAGGGAAGGGAAACACCATATATTTT CASRYSGTGKGNTIYF